This T cell receptor beta chain is from a study of blood T cell repertoires in COVID-19. Turning to the study itself: Acute-phase and convalescent COVID-19 samples originated in the United States, Italy and Spain. Sample material is recorded as cDNA or gDNA derived from T cells, B-cell-depleted T cells, or PBMCs.

This CDR3 has 12 amino acids. V shed 6 bases and J shed 7 bases, with 13 bases lying between them. Germline V gene sequence: CDR1 MDHEN, CDR2 SYDVKM. Original processing methods: Amplification of reference gene primers was used by the study to estimate nucleated cell counts. The assay was immunoSEQ multiplex PCR, and TCRdb's table has in-frame clones only and misses some. The D gene and trimming were derived from the DNA, and the V and J assignments and clone size from that table. The repertoire holds about 280,000 clones, with 88% as singletons. The TCR originated in a man aged 18 to 30 with active or convalescent COVID-19. The specimen was peripheral blood. The chain uses TRBV28 and TRBJ2-7; no firm D call. Here the CDR3 reads CASSRSQVEQYF. In DNA, the CDR3 is TGTGCCAGCAGCAGATCGCAGGTGGAGCAGTACTTC.